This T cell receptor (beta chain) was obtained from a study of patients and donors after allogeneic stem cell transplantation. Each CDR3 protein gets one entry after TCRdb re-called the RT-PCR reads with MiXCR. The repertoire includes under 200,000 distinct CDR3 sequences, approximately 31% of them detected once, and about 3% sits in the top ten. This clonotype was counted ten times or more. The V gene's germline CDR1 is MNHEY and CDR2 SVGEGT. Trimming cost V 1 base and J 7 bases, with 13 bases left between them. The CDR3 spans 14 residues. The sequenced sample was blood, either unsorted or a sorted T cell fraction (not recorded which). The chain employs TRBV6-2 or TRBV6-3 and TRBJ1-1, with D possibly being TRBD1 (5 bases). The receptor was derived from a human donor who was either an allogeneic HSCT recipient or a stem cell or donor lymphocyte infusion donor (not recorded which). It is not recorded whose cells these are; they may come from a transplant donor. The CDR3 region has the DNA TGTGCCAGCAGTTACTTCGGGACCCTCGGTGAAGCTTTCTTT. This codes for CASSYFGTLGEAFF.